This T cell receptor beta chain was sequenced for a study of sequential checkpoint blockade in melanoma. Study at large: Patients were randomized 1:1 to nivolumab-then-ipilimumab or ipilimumab-then-nivolumab first-line.

Study conclusions and caveats: For nivolumab-first patients, baseline tumor clonality was associated with response. PD-L1 staining and CD8+ counts, not mutational load, tracked tumor T-cell clonality.

The treatment denotes: randomized to nivolumab then ipilimumab (arm A) or the reverse (arm B). This CDR3 has 16 residues. V was shortened by 1 base and J by 4 bases, with 14 bases between the two germline ends. From germline, CDR1 is SGHVS and CDR2 FNYEAQ. Profiling relied on immunoSEQ multiplex PCR, and the TCRdb table lists in-frame clones only, not all of them. The repertoire has a few thousand clones, roughly a third of them found once; the top ten carry approximately 7%. About this clone itself: Antigen unknown.

The material was tumor tissue (inferred from file names), obtained from a patient given nivolumab and ipilimumab in sequence. The chain carries TRBV7-6 and TRBJ2-1; the D gene is possibly TRBD2 (6 bases). This clonotype was sampled from a human donor with melanoma. The CDR3 protein is CASSLGLARRYNEQFF. For the CDR3, the DNA is TGTGCCAGCAGCTTAGGGCTAGCGAGAAGATACAATGAGCAGTTCTTC.